The T cell receptor (beta chain) described here comes from a study of cytomegalovirus exposure and HLA in healthy donors. The study, taken as a whole, reports: A later analysis reportedly found that, within productive TCRs, an Asian-associated ancestry cluster had fewer N-insertions than the mean observed across the approximately 700 donors. An assumption of roughly uniform sequencing depth across donors underlay the presence/absence analyses. Investigators reported approximately 150 TCR beta chains as tied to cytomegalovirus.

The PCR had 60 Vbeta and 13 Jbeta primers. Libraries were prepared by immunoSEQ multiplex PCR; TCRdb keeps only in-frame clonotypes and omits some of them. The table lists under 250,000 clones, about 75% of them singletons. Nominally healthy donors were sampled, though unrecorded immune exposures were likely. The CDR3 has 16 amino acids. CDR1 and CDR2 from the germline V gene are SGHTA and FQGTGA. The ends lost 6 bases at V and 4 bases at J; junction bases unmatched: 7. Details on this clone: The antigen remains unidentified.

The chain joins TRBV7-3 to TRBJ2-1; 12 nucleotides agree with TRBD2. The material sequenced was PBMCs. The sequence derives from a male donor in good health and CMV-seronegative. The CDR3 loop is CASSSSSGGAYNEQFF. In DNA form, the CDR3 reads TGTGCCAGCAGTTCATCTAGCGGGGGGGCTTACAATGAGCAGTTCTTC.